Below, one TCR beta chain is given with its context. The protocol was immunoSEQ multiplex PCR, while the TCRdb copy is restricted to in-frame clones and leaves out a portion. The sample has approximately 23,000 clones; 85% to 95% are singletons. This sample is part of a study of PD-1 blockade in classical Hodgkin lymphoma. Documented time point: newly diagnosed, previously untreated cHL patient sample. Magnetic negative selection purified CD4+ T cells from thawed PBMCs. Untreated, newly diagnosed classical Hodgkin lymphoma PBMCs served for comparison. V was cut by 0 bases and J by 4 bases, with 13 bases left in between. Per germline, CDR1 SEHNR and CDR2 FQNEAQ (reference sequence). The CDR3 is made up of 15 amino acids.

The sequence was collected from a human donor with classical Hodgkin lymphoma. This chain connects TRBV7-9 to TRBJ2-7; a weak D match, TRBD2 (6 bases). The sequencing sample was made of CD4+ T cells from blood. The chain's CDR3 is CASSLAAGPSYEQYF. The CDR3 region has the DNA TGTGCCAGCAGCTTAGCGGCGGGGCCCTCGTACGAGCAGTACTTC. Together with reference TRBV7-9 and TRBJ2-7, the CDR3 gives the full variable domain: DTGVSQNPRHKITKRGQNVTFRCDPISEHNRLYWYRQTLGQGPEFLTYFQNEAQLEKSRLLSDRFSAERPKGSFSTLEIQRTEQGDSAMYLCASSLAAGPSYEQYFGPGTRLTVT.